Below are 23 T cell receptor beta chains sequenced from a single sample in a study of cytomegalovirus exposure and HLA in healthy donors. The PCR ran on 60 Vbeta and 13 Jbeta primers. Some clones are missing from TCRdb's copy, which holds only in-frame ones; the method was immunoSEQ multiplex PCR. The sample shows around 140,000 clones, and 1.5% to 2% sits with its ten largest clones. Material: PBMCs. All receptors come from a woman aged 35 to 49 in good health and CMV-seropositive.

The chain joins TRBV28 to TRBJ2-5; 8 bases are shared with TRBD1. The J call may be faulty, since TRBJ2-7 better matches the DNA end. Germline V lookup: CDR1 MDHEN, CDR2 SYDVKM. This CDR3 has 14 amino acids. CDR3 protein: CASSSGQVTGEQYF. The CDR3 nucleotides are TGTGCCAGCAGTTCGGGACAGGTTACCGGCGAGCAGTACTTC.

The gene calls are TRBV6-5 and TRBJ2-2; D possibly corresponds to TRBD1 (6 bases). The CDR3 has 14 amino acids. The V end lost 6 bases, the J end lost 4 bases, and 12 bases lay between the germline ends. CDR1 and CDR2 from the germline V gene are MNHEY and SVGAGI. CDR3: CASRDRLVTGELFF. As DNA, the CDR3 is TGTGCCAGCAGAGACAGGCTGGTCACCGGGGAGCTGTTTTTT.

The V gene is TRBV6-5, the J gene TRBJ2-7, with 7 bases identical to TRBD1. Germline V gene lookup returns CDR1 MNHEY and CDR2 SVGAGI. V shed 6 bases and J 2 bases; nucleotides not matched to a gene: 7. The CDR3 has 14 residues. Written as DNA, the CDR3 is TGTGCCAGCAGAATGGGACAGCAAGCCTACGAGCAGTACTTC. This sequence encodes CASRMGQQAYEQYF.

This rearrangement joins TRBV5-1 to TRBJ1-6, with D unresolved. V gave up 3 bases and J gave up 7 bases, with 11 bases separating them. CDR3 length: 14 residues. Per germline, CDR1 SGHRS and CDR2 YFSETQ. Here the CDR3 reads CASSSTVANSPLHF. The CDR3 region has the DNA TGCGCCAGCAGCTCCACGGTAGCAAATTCACCCCTCCACTTT.

The chain uses TRBV19 and TRBJ1-2; perhaps TRBD1 as D (5 bases). Germline CDR1 and CDR2: LNHDA and SQIVND (reference sequence). The CDR3 consists of 14 residues. The V and J ends lost 6 bases and 5 bases respectively, with 16 bases between them. CDR3 sequence: CASRNQGARYGYTF. CDR3 DNA: TGTGCCAGTAGGAATCAGGGCGCTCGGTATGGCTACACCTTC.

V is TRBV2 and J is TRBJ2-1; TRBD2 agrees at 12 bases. After removal of 6 bases from V and 1 base from J, the junction contained 16 bases not matched to a gene. The CDR3 is 20 residues long. The germline CDR1 and CDR2 sequences are SNHLY and FYNNEI. The DNA for the CDR3 is TGTGCCAGCAGGGGTGGACTAGCGGGACTTGTAGCTGGGTCCTACAATGAGCAGTTCTTC. Translating gives CASRGGLAGLVAGSYNEQFF.

The rearrangement uses TRBV28 and TRBJ2-5; 8 bases match TRBD2. This CDR3 has 15 residues. CDR1 MDHEN and CDR2 SYDVKM come from the germline V gene. After removal of 4 bases from V and 2 bases from J, the junction contained 6 bases not matched to a gene. The DNA for the CDR3 is TGTGCCAGCAGTTCAGCGGGAGCTACACAAGAGACCCAGTACTTC. Translating gives CASSSAGATQETQYF.

The chain has TRBV6-6 and TRBJ1-5; D possibly corresponds to TRBD1 (5 bases). This CDR3 is 16 amino acids long. V lost 5 bases and J 0 bases, leaving 14 bases between the germline ends. The germline CDR1 and CDR2 sequences are MNHNY and SVGAGI (reference sequence). The CDR3 region is CASSPTDAYSNQPQHF. The CDR3 DNA follows: TGTGCCAGCAGTCCGACAGACGCCTATAGCAATCAGCCCCAGCATTTT.

V gene TRBV19 combines with J gene TRBJ1-1, with D possibly TRBD1 on 5 matching bases. This CDR3 spans 14 amino acids. Deletions cut 8 bases from V and 2 bases from J, with 15 bases between. In germline, CDR1 is LNHDA, CDR2 SQIVND (reference sequence). The CDR3 DNA reads TGTGCCAGTTCACTGACAGTTACTAACACTGAAGCTTTCTTT. It specifies CASSLTVTNTEAFF.

The chain is built from TRBV25-1 and TRBJ2-7, with 10 positions matching TRBD1. The J segment lost 4 bases and the V segment lost 7 bases, leaving 10 bases of the junction unmatched. The CDR3 runs 15 residues. Germline CDR1 is MGHDK and CDR2 is SYGVNS. CDR3: CASTDGWDRGYEQYF. In DNA form, the CDR3 reads TGTGCCAGCACTGATGGCTGGGACAGGGGTTACGAGCAGTACTTC.

Here the CDR3 DNA reads TGTGCCAGCTCACACTCGACAGGTGAGCAGTTCTTC. Amino acids: CASSHSTGEQFF. The chain couples TRBV18 to TRBJ2-1; D may be TRBD1 (6 bases). V lost 4 bases, J lost 9 bases, and 10 bases lay in between. Per germline, CDR1 KGHSH and CDR2 LQKENI. The CDR3 sequence is 12 residues long.

The chain couples TRBV14 to TRBJ2-5, with 11 bases identical to TRBD2. With 6 bases clipped from V and 5 bases from J, the junction kept 5 bases outside the gene matches. This CDR3 is built from 14 residues. Germline CDR1 reads SGHDN; CDR2 reads FVKESK. The CDR3 nucleotides are TGTGCCAGCAGGACTAGCGGGAACCGGGAGACCCAGTACTTC. Its translation is CASRTSGNRETQYF.

The V call is TRBV9, the J call TRBJ1-2; 9 nucleotides agree with TRBD1. CDR3 size: 13 residues. Trimming removed 3 bases from V and 4 bases from J; junction bases left unmatched: 1. In germline, CDR1 is SGDLS, CDR2 YYNGEE. CDR3 loop: CASSGQGVYGYTF. CDR3 nucleotides: TGTGCCAGCAGCGGACAGGGGGTCTATGGCTACACCTTC.

This chain uses TRBV9 with TRBJ2-7, with a tentative D call TRBD1 (7 bases). The CDR3 length is 15 residues. V was cut by 0 bases and J by 2 bases, with 12 bases left in between. Germline lookup yields CDR1 SGDLS and CDR2 YYNGEE. In nucleotides, the CDR3 is TGTGCCAGCAGCGTAGGGAGGGGACAGCCCTACGAGCAGTACTTC. Its translation is CASSVGRGQPYEQYF. The complete variable domain, with remaining parts taken from reference TRBV9 and TRBJ2-7, reads DSGVTQTPKHLITATGQRVTLRCSPRSGDLSVYWYQQSLDQGLQFLIQYYNGEERAKGNILERFSAQQFPDLHSELNLSSLELGDSALYFCASSVGRGQPYEQYFGPGTRLTVT.

The chain is built from TRBV5-6 and TRBJ1-3; a possible D gene is TRBD1 (6 bases). The CDR3 consists of 14 residues. Germline values: CDR1 SGHDT, CDR2 YYEEEE. Trimming removed 5 bases from V and 2 bases from J, with 11 bases in between. CDR3 residues: CASRPGVAGNTIYF. The CDR3 nucleotides read TGTGCCAGCAGGCCAGGGGTGGCTGGAAACACCATATATTTT.

The rearrangement joins TRBV30 to TRBJ2-1; D is perhaps TRBD2 (6 bases). Germline V gene lookup returns CDR1 GTSNPN and CDR2 SVGIG (reference sequence). Deletions cut 1 base from V and 15 bases from J, with 16 bases between. The CDR3 sequence is 12 residues long. As DNA, the CDR3 is TGTGCCTGGAGTGGGCAGACTAGTCCCTTGTTCTTC. Amino acid sequence: CAWSGQTSPLFF.

The V gene is TRBV4-1, the J gene TRBJ2-7; D may be TRBD1 (5 bases). With 0 bases removed from V and 6 bases from J, the gap between germline ends came to 9 bases. This CDR3 is 13 amino acids long. Germline assignment: CDR1 MGHRA and CDR2 YSYEKL. Here the CDR3 reads CASSQDRQFEQYF. In DNA form, the CDR3 reads TGCGCCAGCAGCCAAGATCGACAGTTCGAGCAGTACTTC.

V usage is TRBV4-1 and J usage is TRBJ2-2, with 13 bases aligning to TRBD2. Losses at the gene ends were 4 bases for V and 4 bases for J; bases not matched to a gene: 12. Per the germline V gene, CDR1 is MGHRA and CDR2 is YSYEKL. This CDR3 is 19 amino acids long. The CDR3 coding sequence is TGCGCCAGCAGCCGAGGGGCACTAGCGGGAGGGGCGGTCACCGGGGAGCTGTTTTTT. Amino acid sequence: CASSRGALAGGAVTGELFF.

V and J are TRBV5-6 and TRBJ2-5, with 8 bases that match TRBD2. The tail of the sequence fits TRBJ2-7 better, so the J call may be wrong. The CDR3 runs to 14 residues. Germline loops: CDR1 SGHDT, CDR2 YYEEEE. The CDR3 nucleotides read TGTGCCAGCAGCCGTAGCGGGGTTGGCTACGAGCAGTACTTC. It yields the protein CASSRSGVGYEQYF.

The genes are TRBV6-1 and TRBJ2-3, with D maybe TRBD1 (6 bases). This CDR3 has 14 amino acids. V lost 7 bases to trimming and J lost 6 bases, with 17 bases between them. CDR1 is MNHNS and CDR2 is SASEGT in the germline V gene. CDR3 nucleotides: TGTGCCAGCAACCCCACGGGGACAAGCGATACGCAGTATTTT. Its translation is CASNPTGTSDTQYF.

The chain carries TRBV12-5 and TRBJ2-1; 8 nucleotides match TRBD2. Germline V lookup: CDR1 LGHNT, CDR2 FRNRAP. With 1 base clipped from V and 8 bases from J, the junction kept 4 bases outside the gene matches. The CDR3 is 14 amino acids. CDR3 bases: TGTGCTAGTGGTTTGGCACGGGAGGGTGATGAGCAGTTCTTC. This translates into CASGLAREGDEQFF.

The rearrangement uses TRBV29-1 and TRBJ2-1, with D possibly matching TRBD2 (6 bases). The CDR3 runs to 14 residues. Germline V gene data show CDR1 as SQVTM and CDR2 as ANQGSEA. Trimming removed 3 bases at V and 4 bases at J, with 13 bases between. The CDR3 protein is CSVEARERYNEQFF. CDR3 in DNA: TGCAGCGTTGAGGCTCGGGAGAGGTACAATGAGCAGTTCTTC.

V is TRBV6-5 and J is TRBJ1-5; no firm D call. V was shortened by 0 bases and J by 7 bases, with 10 bases between the two germline ends. Per germline, CDR1 MNHEY and CDR2 SVGAGI. CDR3 length: 14 amino acids. CDR3 sequence reads: CASSYSAEAQPQHF. The CDR3 nucleotides read TGTGCCAGCAGTTACTCCGCCGAGGCGCAGCCCCAGCATTTT.